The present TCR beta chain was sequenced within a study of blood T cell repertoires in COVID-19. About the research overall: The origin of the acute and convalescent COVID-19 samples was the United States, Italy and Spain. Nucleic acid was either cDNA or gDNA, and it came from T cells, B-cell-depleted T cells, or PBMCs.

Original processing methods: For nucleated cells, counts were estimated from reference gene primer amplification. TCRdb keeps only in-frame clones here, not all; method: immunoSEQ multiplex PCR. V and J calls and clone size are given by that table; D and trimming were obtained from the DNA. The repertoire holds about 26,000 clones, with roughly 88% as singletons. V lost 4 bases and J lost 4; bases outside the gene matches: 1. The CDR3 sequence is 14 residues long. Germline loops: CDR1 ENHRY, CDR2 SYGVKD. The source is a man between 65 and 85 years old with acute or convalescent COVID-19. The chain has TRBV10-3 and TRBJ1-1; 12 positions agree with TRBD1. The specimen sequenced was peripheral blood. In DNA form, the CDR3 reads TGTGCCATCAGTGTGGGACAGGGGGCCACTGAAGCTTTCTTT. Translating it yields CAISVGQGATEAFF.